One and the same sample provided the 3 T cell receptor beta chains below, sequenced in a study of T cell responses to AZD1222 COVID-19 vaccine. Profiling relied on immunoSEQ multiplex PCR, and the TCRdb table lists in-frame clones only, not all of them. The sample includes approximately 110,000 clones, approximately 89% seen only once; the top ten take 4% to 5.5%. Sequencing was performed on peripheral blood, taken on day 0 of AZD1222 vaccination. These receptors were taken from an adult in good health.

This clone turned up a few times. The chain is built from TRBV27 and TRBJ1-2; 9 bases fit TRBD1. CDR1 MNHEY and CDR2 SMNVEV come from the germline V gene (reference sequence). This CDR3 has 17 amino acids. V shed 5 bases, J shed 2 bases, and the junction held 12 bases outside the gene matches. As DNA, the CDR3 is TGTGCCAGCAGTCCCGGACAGGGGCGAGCTTCAAACTATGGCTACACCTTC. It yields the protein CASSPGQGRASNYGYTF.

The chain recombines TRBV27 with TRBJ2-2; 12 nucleotides line up with TRBD2. The CDR3 is 17 residues long. With 2 bases clipped from V and 4 bases from J, the junction kept 5 bases outside the gene matches. Germline CDR1 reads MNHEY; CDR2 reads SMNVEV (reference sequence). CDR3 loop: CASSLPSGGAGTGELFF. The DNA of the CDR3 is TGTGCCAGCAGTTTACCTAGCGGGGGGGCGGGCACCGGGGAGCTGTTTTTT.

This clone is a singleton in its sample. This rearrangement joins TRBV5-1 to TRBJ1-6; the D is unclear. The CDR3 runs to 15 residues. The germline V and J ends were trimmed by 2 bases and 10 bases, with 16 bases remaining between them. Germline-derived CDR1 and CDR2 are SGHRS and YFSETQ. Here the CDR3 reads CASSFATPLDSPLHF. In DNA, the CDR3 is TGCGCCAGCAGCTTCGCTACTCCCCTAGACTCACCCCTCCACTTT.